These 9 T cell receptor beta chains originate from one sample sequenced in a study of cytomegalovirus exposure and HLA in healthy donors. It was with 60 Vbeta and 13 Jbeta primers that the PCR ran. Generated by immunoSEQ multiplex PCR, the TCRdb table keeps only in-frame clones and is missing some. The profile shows approximately 110,000 clones, around 80% of them singletons. The sequenced sample consisted of PBMCs. These receptors were obtained from a man in his forties or fifties in good health and CMV-seronegative.

The gene calls are TRBV5-1 and TRBJ2-5; TRBD2 might be the D (6 bases). The CDR3 loop spans 14 amino acids. The germline CDR1 and CDR2 sequences are SGHRS and YFSETQ. V was trimmed by 0 bases and J by 4 bases, leaving 10 bases between them. The CDR3 nucleotides are TGCGCCAGCAGCTTGGCTAGCGATCGAGAGACCCAGTACTTC. This gives the protein CASSLASDRETQYF.

CDR3 amino acids: CASSEARRTGELFF. The CDR3 DNA follows: TGTGCCAGCAGTGAAGCACGCCGGACCGGGGAGCTGTTTTTT. The J gene is TRBJ2-2, the V gene TRBV2, with unresolved D. CDR3 size: 14 residues. Trimming cost V 0 bases and J 5 bases, with 7 bases left between them. Germline loops: CDR1 SNHLY, CDR2 FYNNEI.

The V call is TRBV18, the J call TRBJ2-3; D is unclear. V gave up 6 bases and J gave up 1 base, with 11 bases separating them. The CDR3 contains 14 residues. CDR1 KGHSH and CDR2 LQKENI come from the germline V gene. CDR3 amino acids: CASSQALGTDTQYF. CDR3 nucleotide sequence: TGTGCCAGCTCGCAGGCCCTCGGCACAGATACGCAGTATTTT. The variable domain in full, completed from reference TRBV18 and TRBJ2-3, reads NAGVMQNPRHLVRRRGQEARLRCSPMKGHSHVYWYRQLPEEGLKFMVYLQKENIIDESGMPKERFSAEFPKEGPSILRIQQVVRGDSAAYFCASSQALGTDTQYFGPGTRLTVL.

This clone occurred a few times. CDR3 amino acids: CASSPGLTTYEQYF. The CDR3 nucleotides are TGTGCCAGCAGCCCGGGACTTACCACCTACGAGCAGTACTTC. The chain uses TRBV7-3 and TRBJ2-7, with D perhaps matching TRBD2 (6 bases). The CDR3 runs to 14 residues. Trimming shortened V by 5 bases and J by 2 bases, and 13 bases separated the two germline ends. The V gene's germline CDR1 is SGHTA and CDR2 FQGTGA.

The chain combines TRBV28 with TRBJ2-7; 10 bases agree with TRBD2. The V and J ends lost 6 bases and 4 bases, in that order; junction bases with no gene match: 3. Per germline, CDR1 MDHEN and CDR2 SYDVKM. CDR3 length: 13 residues. CDR3 in amino acids: CASRTSGVYEQYF. The DNA of the CDR3 is TGTGCCAGCAGAACTAGCGGGGTTTACGAGCAGTACTTC.

This clone has a single count. The chain combines TRBV9 with TRBJ2-5; TRBD2 matches at 7 bases. From germline, CDR1 is SGDLS and CDR2 YYNGEE. The J segment lost 5 bases and the V segment lost 1 base, leaving 11 bases of the junction unmatched. This CDR3 has 16 amino acids. The CDR3 spells CASSVRAGSAGETQYF. As DNA, the CDR3 is TGTGCCAGCAGCGTAAGGGCGGGGTCAGCGGGGGAGACCCAGTACTTC.

This rearrangement joins TRBV19 to TRBJ1-5; TRBD1 aligns across 9 bases. With 3 bases clipped from V and 2 bases from J, the junction kept 2 bases outside the gene matches. This CDR3 has 15 residues. Germline V gene data show CDR1 as LNHDA and CDR2 as SQIVND (reference sequence). As DNA, the CDR3 is TGTGCCAGTAGTATGGACAGGGGTGGCAATCAGCCCCAGCATTTT. Protein sequence: CASSMDRGGNQPQHF.

The gene calls are TRBV5-1 and TRBJ1-2, with 7 bases matching TRBD1. V was pared by 0 bases and J by 1 base, with 6 bases of the junction left unmatched. CDR3 length: 16 amino acids. From germline, CDR1 is SGHRS and CDR2 YFSETQ. CDR3 DNA sequence: TGCGCCAGCAGCTTGGCCGGAGGGGGCAATAACTATGGCTACACCTTC. Translating gives CASSLAGGGNNYGYTF.

J is TRBJ1-2 and V is TRBV7-2; D gene ambiguous. Germline lookup yields CDR1 SGHTA and CDR2 FQGNSA. V lost 5 bases, J lost 8 bases, and 24 bases lay in between. This CDR3 region has 16 residues. The DNA of the CDR3 is TGTGCCAGCAGCCCTGAGGCGTCGGTTAGAGATGGCGGCTACACCTTC. This gives the protein CASSPEASVRDGGYTF.